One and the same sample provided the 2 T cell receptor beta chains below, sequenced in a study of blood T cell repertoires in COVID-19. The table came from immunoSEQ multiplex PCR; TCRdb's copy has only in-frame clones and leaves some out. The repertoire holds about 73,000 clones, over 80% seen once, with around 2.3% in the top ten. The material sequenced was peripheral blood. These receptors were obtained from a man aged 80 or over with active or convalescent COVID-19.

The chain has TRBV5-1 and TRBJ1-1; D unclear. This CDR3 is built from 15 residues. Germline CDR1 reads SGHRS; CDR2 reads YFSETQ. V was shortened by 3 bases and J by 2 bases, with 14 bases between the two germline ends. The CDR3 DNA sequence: TGCGCCAGCAGCTCCAACATTGCGGCTAACACTGAAGCTTTCTTT. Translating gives CASSSNIAANTEAFF.

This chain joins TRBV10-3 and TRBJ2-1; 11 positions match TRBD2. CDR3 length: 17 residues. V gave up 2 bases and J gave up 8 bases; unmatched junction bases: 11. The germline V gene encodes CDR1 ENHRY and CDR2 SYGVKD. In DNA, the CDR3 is TGTGCCATCAGTGAGCCAGCGGGGTTAGCGGGAGGGGATGAGCAGTTCTTC. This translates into CAISEPAGLAGGDEQFF.